Detailed here is one T cell receptor beta chain. The V gene's germline CDR1 is LGHDT and CDR2 YNNKEL (reference sequence). V was clipped by 3 bases and J by 4 bases, with 15 bases between them. This CDR3 spans 15 amino acids. This entry comes from a study of blood T cell repertoires in COVID-19. The wider study: Sources were T cells, B-cell-depleted T cells, or PBMCs; the material itself was cDNA or gDNA.

How the authors handled the data: Amplifying reference gene primers gave estimates of nucleated cell counts. Assay used: immunoSEQ multiplex PCR; TCRdb lists only in-frame clones, some missing. D and trimming come from the DNA, and the V and J calls and clone size come from that table. The sample has some 270,000 clones; 80% to 90% are singletons. Sequencing was done on a sample of peripheral blood. The chain joins TRBV3-1 (or the pseudogene TRBV3-2) to TRBJ1-2; no clear D. This TCR was sampled from a woman aged 70-85 years with acute or convalescent COVID-19. CDR3 residues: CASSQRGENGYGYTF. DNA for the CDR3: TGTGCCAGCAGCCAGCGCGGGGAAAACGGCTATGGCTACACCTTC.